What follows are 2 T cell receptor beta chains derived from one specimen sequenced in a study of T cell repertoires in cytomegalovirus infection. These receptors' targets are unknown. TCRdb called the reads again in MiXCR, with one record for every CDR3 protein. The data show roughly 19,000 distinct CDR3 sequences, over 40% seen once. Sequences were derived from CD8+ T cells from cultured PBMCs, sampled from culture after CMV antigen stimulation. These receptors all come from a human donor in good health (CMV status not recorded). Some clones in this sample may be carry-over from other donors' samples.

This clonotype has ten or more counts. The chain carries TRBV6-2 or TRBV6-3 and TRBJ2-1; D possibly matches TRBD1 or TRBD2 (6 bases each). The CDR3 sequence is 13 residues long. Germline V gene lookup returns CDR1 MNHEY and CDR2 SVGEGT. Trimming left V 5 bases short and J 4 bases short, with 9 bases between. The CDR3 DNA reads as TGTGCCAGCAGTGGGGGGCCGTACAATGAGCAGTTCTTC. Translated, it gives CASSGGPYNEQFF.

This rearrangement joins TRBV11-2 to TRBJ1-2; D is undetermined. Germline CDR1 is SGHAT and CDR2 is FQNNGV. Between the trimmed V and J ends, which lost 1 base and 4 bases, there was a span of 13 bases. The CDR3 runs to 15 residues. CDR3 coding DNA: TGTGCCAGCAGCTTAGGAAGTGCCAGTTCCTATGGCTACACCTTC. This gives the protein CASSLGSASSYGYTF.